These 18 T cell receptor beta chains were sequenced from one sample in a study of shared clonotypes between healthy human individuals. Sequencing used immunoSEQ multiplex PCR; TCRdb keeps in-frame clones, though not all of them. The repertoire consists of some 680,000 clones, with around four fifths occurring once and the leading ten covering around 1.8%. Sequencing was carried out using memory CD4+ T cells sorted from blood. Specified subset: CD45RA-negative fraction. The receptors originated from a young woman in good health.

The rearrangement uses TRBV6-1 and TRBJ2-2, with D tentatively TRBD1 or TRBD2 (5 bases each). The V gene lost 3 bases and the J gene lost 4 bases, with 9 bases spanning the gap. This CDR3 contains 14 residues. CDR1 MNHNS and CDR2 SASEGT come from the germline V gene. CDR3 nucleotides: TGTGCCAGCAGTGAGCAGGGACCCACCGGGGAGCTGTTTTTT. It yields the protein CASSEQGPTGELFF.

This clone was recorded a few times. The chain carries TRBV5-1 and TRBJ2-5; TRBD1 might be the D (6 bases). Germline CDR1 and CDR2: SGHRS and YFSETQ. The CDR3 has 14 amino acids. V shed 4 bases and J shed 5 bases, with 15 bases lying between them. The CDR3 sequence: CASSVRGGGETQYF. In DNA, the CDR3 is TGCGCCAGCAGCGTCAGGGGTGGTGGGGAGACCCAGTACTTC.

V is TRBV7-3 and J is TRBJ2-2, with D possibly TRBD2 on 6 matching bases. The CDR3 covers 15 residues. The germline V gene encodes CDR1 SGHTA and CDR2 FQGTGA. Trimming shortened V by 2 bases and J by 6 bases, and 13 bases separated the two germline ends. For the CDR3, the DNA is TGTGCCAGCAGCTTATCCGGGAGTCTTTCCGGGGAGCTGTTTTTT. This gives the protein CASSLSGSLSGELFF.

Worth noting for this clone: This clone may be a read error of a much larger clone one base away. This sequence joins TRBV5-8 and TRBJ2-7, with TRBD1 matching over 8 bases. J gave up 5 bases and V 2 bases, and 3 bases lay outside the gene matches. This CDR3 has 13 amino acids. CDR1 and CDR2 (germline): SGHTS, YDEGEE. The CDR3 bases are TGTGCCAGCAGCTTCCAGGGGGCCAACGAGCAGTACTTC. Protein sequence: CASSFQGANEQYF. Full variable domain (outside the CDR3, taken from reference TRBV5-8 and TRBJ2-7): EAGVTQSPTHLIKTRGQQATLRCSPISGHTSVYWYQQALGLGLQFLLWYDEGEERNRGNFPPRFSGRQFPNYSSELNVNALELEDSALYLCASSFQGANEQYFGPGTRLTVT.

A note on this clone: This likely traces to a read error, being one base from a far larger clone. The same CDR3 can be traced to other DNA sequences in this sample. The rearrangement joins TRBV5-1 to TRBJ2-1; 9 bases map to TRBD2. CDR3 length: 15 residues. V shed 0 bases, J shed 4 bases, and the junction held 2 bases outside the gene matches. Germline V lookup: CDR1 SGHRS, CDR2 YFSETQ. CDR3 loop: CASSLATSGYNEQFF. The CDR3 nucleotides are TGCGCCAGCAGCTTGGCAACTAGCGGGTACAATGAGCAGTTCTTC.

In its sample, this clone was seen once. The gene calls are TRBV27 and TRBJ2-7, with a weak D call TRBD2 (5 bases). Trimming removed 7 bases from V and 2 bases from J, with 18 bases in between. This CDR3 spans 15 amino acids. CDR1 is MNHEY, CDR2 SMNVEV, per germline (reference sequence). CDR3 bases: TGTGCCAGCACGGAGTCGCGGGTACCAACCTACGAGCAGTACTTC. Protein: CASTESRVPTYEQYF.

The rearrangement uses TRBV30 and TRBJ1-3; 7 positions agree with TRBD1. Germline-derived CDR1 and CDR2 are GTSNPN and SVGIG (reference sequence). The CDR3 totals 12 residues. J was trimmed by 11 bases and V by 2 bases; bases with no gene match: 6. CDR3 sequence reads: CAWSSTGYAIYF. The CDR3 DNA is TGTGCCTGGAGTTCGACAGGGTATGCCATATATTTT. Combining the CDR3 with reference TRBV30 and TRBJ1-3 gives the whole variable domain SQTIHQWPATLVQPVGSPLSLECTVEGTSNPNLYWYRQAAGRGLQLLFYSVGIGQISSEVPQNLSASRPQDRQFILSSKKLLLSDSGFYLCAWSSTGYAIYFGEGSWLTVV.

The rearrangement links TRBV6-1 to TRBJ1-5; 7 nucleotides line up with TRBD1. Germline assignment: CDR1 MNHNS and CDR2 SASEGT. V shed 8 bases, J shed 2 bases, and the junction held 3 bases outside the gene matches. The CDR3 is 13 amino acids. The CDR3 nucleotides read TGTGCCAGCGCCGGGACAGGCAATCAGCCCCAGCATTTT. This translates into CASAGTGNQPQHF.

This clone has more than one count but fewer than ten. The chain's CDR3 is CARPTSGYYNEQFF. The CDR3 nucleotides are TGTGCCAGACCGACTAGCGGCTACTACAATGAGCAGTTCTTC. The V call is TRBV19, the J call TRBJ2-1; 9 bases match TRBD2. This CDR3 comprises 14 residues. CDR1 is LNHDA and CDR2 is SQIVND in the germline V gene (reference sequence). With V trimmed by 9 bases and J by 3 bases, 6 bases remained unmatched.

The rearrangement links TRBV9 to TRBJ2-7; possibly TRBD2 for D (6 bases). Germline loops: CDR1 SGDLS, CDR2 YYNGEE. Trimming took 4 bases from V and 2 from J, leaving 13 bases between them. The CDR3 extends over 14 amino acids. In DNA, the CDR3 is TGTGCCAGCAGCTTCGGGGGTACCGCCTACGAGCAGTACTTC. Protein: CASSFGGTAYEQYF.

Points on this clone: Other DNA variants within this sample encode the same CDR3. V is TRBV2 and J is TRBJ2-2; TRBD2 matches 16 bases. Germline lookup yields CDR1 SNHLY and CDR2 FYNNEI. V shed 6 bases and J 4 bases; nucleotides not matched to a gene: 5. The CDR3 is 17 amino acids. The CDR3 loop reads CASSTGLAGGGTGELFF. The CDR3 DNA reads as TGTGCCAGCAGCACGGGACTAGCGGGAGGGGGCACCGGGGAGCTGTTTTTT.

V and J are TRBV28 and TRBJ1-5, with D perhaps TRBD1 (5 bases). This CDR3 contains 18 residues. V lost 5 bases, J lost 1 base, and 21 bases lay in between. The V gene's germline CDR1 is MDHEN and CDR2 SYDVKM. The CDR3 nucleotides are TGTGCCAGCAGTCGACCTCCTTACCGCGGGGGGAGCAATCAGCCCCAGCATTTT. This gives the protein CASSRPPYRGGSNQPQHF.

This clone occurred a few times. J is TRBJ2-2 and V is TRBV11-3; either TRBD1 or TRBD2 may supply D (5 bases each). V was shortened by 5 bases and J by 5 bases, with 15 bases between the two germline ends. This CDR3 spans 15 amino acids. CDR1 and CDR2 from the germline V gene are SGHNT and YENEEA. The CDR3 DNA follows: TGTGCCAGCAGCACTGGGACGTTCGGGACCGGGGAGCTGTTTTTT. Its protein product is CASSTGTFGTGELFF.

This clone was detected only a few times. The V and J genes are TRBV7-7 and TRBJ2-2; TRBD1 is a possible D gene (6 bases). Germline V gene lookup returns CDR1 SSHAT and CDR2 FNYEAQ (reference sequence). Trimming pared 2 bases from V and 6 bases from J, leaving 7 bases between. The CDR3 has 13 amino acids. CDR3 in amino acids: CASSLQGSGELFF. CDR3 coding DNA: TGTGCCAGCAGCTTACAGGGGTCCGGGGAGCTGTTTTTT. Complete variable domain (other parts from reference TRBV7-7 and TRBJ2-2): GAGVSQSPRYKVTKRGQDVTLRCDPISSHATLYWYQQALGQGPEFLTYFNYEAQPDKSGLPSDRFSAERPEGSISTLTIQRTEQRDSAMYRCASSLQGSGELFFGEGSRLTVL.

The V call is TRBV10-3, the J call TRBJ2-1, with TRBD2 identical over 8 bases. CDR3 length: 14 amino acids. The V gene's germline CDR1 is ENHRY and CDR2 SYGVKD. J gave up 0 bases and V 8 bases, and 3 bases lay outside the gene matches. The CDR3: CAIGSGSSYNEQFF. CDR3 nucleotides: TGTGCCATCGGGAGCGGGAGCTCCTACAATGAGCAGTTCTTC.

The V and J genes are TRBV5-8 and TRBJ1-1, with a tentative D call TRBD1 (6 bases). Germline V CDR1 and CDR2: SGHTS, YDEGEE. Trimming removed 0 bases at V and 5 bases at J, with 14 bases between. The CDR3 has 15 amino acids. CDR3: CASSLVQGSGTEAFF. In nucleotides, the CDR3 is TGTGCCAGCAGCTTGGTTCAGGGGTCGGGGACTGAAGCTTTCTTT. Using reference TRBV5-8 and TRBJ1-1 for the parts outside the CDR3, the full variable domain is EAGVTQSPTHLIKTRGQQATLRCSPISGHTSVYWYQQALGLGLQFLLWYDEGEERNRGNFPPRFSGRQFPNYSSELNVNALELEDSALYLCASSLVQGSGTEAFFGQGTRLTVV.

This clone occurred a few times. CDR3: CASSQPDRDSGKAFF. Here the CDR3 DNA reads TGCGCCAGCAGCCAACCGGACCGGGACTCAGGGAAAGCTTTCTTT. The rearrangement links TRBV4-1 to TRBJ1-1; D is perhaps TRBD1 (5 bases). CDR3 length: 15 amino acids. The V end was cut by 2 bases, the J end by 9 bases, with 19 bases between. From germline, CDR1 is MGHRA and CDR2 YSYEKL.

This chain uses TRBV19 with TRBJ1-3, with D maybe TRBD1 (5 bases). This CDR3 spans 15 amino acids. Germline V CDR1 and CDR2: LNHDA, SQIVND (reference sequence). Trimming removed 4 bases from V and 4 bases from J, with 14 bases in between. Written as DNA, the CDR3 is TGTGCCAGTAGTAACCGGGACGGAAACGGAAACACCATATATTTT. Protein sequence: CASSNRDGNGNTIYF.